Shown below are 7 T cell receptor beta chains from a single sample sequenced in a study of response to subunit inactivated influenza vaccine. TCRdb reanalysed the RT-PCR reads using MiXCR and keeps one entry per CDR3 protein. The table includes 530,000 or so distinct CDR3 sequences, 25% detected once. The source material was CD4+ T cells sorted from PBMCs, sampled 4 to 6 days after vaccination. The origin of the receptors is a man aged 45-60 years who received an inactivated influenza vaccine.

As DNA, the CDR3 is TGTGCCAGCAGCTCCGAACGGGAGACCCAGTACTTC. This gives the protein CASSSERETQYF. The chain links TRBV11-3 to TRBJ2-5; D unclear. The CDR3 sequence is 12 residues long. The V gene's germline CDR1 is SGHNT and CDR2 YENEEA. V was trimmed by 4 bases and J by 5 bases, leaving 8 bases between them.

The chain links TRBV6-5 to TRBJ2-5; D may correspond to TRBD1 or TRBD2 (6 bases each). Germline V gives CDR1 MNHEY, CDR2 SVGAGI. The CDR3 is 16 amino acids. The V and J ends lost 2 bases and 5 bases respectively, with 18 bases between them. Written as DNA, the CDR3 is TGTGCCAGCAGTTACCGGCGCCTCCGGAGGGGGGAGACCCAGTACTTC. It translates to CASSYRRLRRGETQYF.

The chain is built from TRBV5-1 and TRBJ2-7, with D tentatively TRBD2 (5 bases). V was trimmed by 7 bases and J by 2 bases, leaving 19 bases between them. Germline-derived CDR1 and CDR2 are SGHRS and YFSETQ. This CDR3 has 15 amino acids. Here the CDR3 reads CASSFDGLGAYEQYF. The CDR3 bases are TGCGCCAGCTCCTTTGACGGCCTGGGAGCCTACGAGCAGTACTTC.

The rearrangement links TRBV20-1 to TRBJ2-7, with D hard to call. Germline V lookup: CDR1 DFQATT, CDR2 SNEGSKA (reference sequence). The CDR3 spans 12 residues. Trimming took off 5 bases at V and 3 bases at J, with 11 bases between the two ends. CDR3 bases: TGCAGTGCTGCCGGGCAGATCTACGAGCAGTACTTC. It encodes CSAAGQIYEQYF.

This clonotype was seen a few times. The V call is TRBV29-1, the J call TRBJ2-1, with TRBD1 as a possible D gene (5 bases). CDR1 and CDR2 from the germline V gene are SQVTM and ANQGSEA. The CDR3 has 14 residues. With 5 bases removed from V and 7 bases from J, the gap between germline ends came to 18 bases. The CDR3 region is CSVSTGAIGNEQFF. The CDR3 DNA follows: TGCAGCGTTTCTACAGGAGCCATCGGGAATGAGCAGTTCTTC.

The chain uses TRBV11-2 and TRBJ1-5; D gene unclear. Germline V lookup: CDR1 SGHAT, CDR2 FQNNGV. This CDR3 is built from 13 residues. Trimming stripped 4 bases from V and 5 bases from J, with 9 bases between. The CDR3 region has the DNA TGTGCCAGCAGCTACTGGAGGGATCAGCCCCAGCATTTT. Its translation is CASSYWRDQPQHF.

This clonotype was seen ten or more times. This sequence joins TRBV20-1 and TRBJ2-1; weak D call: TRBD2 (5 bases). The CDR3 runs to 15 residues. Germline V gene lookup returns CDR1 DFQATT and CDR2 SNEGSKA (reference sequence). V was clipped by 7 bases and J by 0 bases, with 16 bases between them. CDR3 residues: CSDSPRSGSYNEQFF. In nucleotides, the CDR3 is TGCAGTGATTCCCCGCGGAGCGGCTCCTACAATGAGCAGTTCTTC.